These 16 T cell receptor beta chains came from one sample sequenced in a study of shared clonotypes between healthy human individuals. Method: immunoSEQ multiplex PCR; TCRdb's copy keeps in-frame clones and lacks some. The sample lists about 600,000 clones, roughly 98% occurring once. Naivety among CD8 cells was defined by CD45RO negativity and positive CCR7 selection, thereby excluding terminally differentiated effector memory CD45RA+ cells. The source material was naive CD8+ T cells sorted from blood. These receptors were taken from a man aged 25-45 years in good health.

The V call is TRBV5-1, the J call TRBJ2-7; 7 positions match TRBD2. Germline CDR1 SGHRS, CDR2 YFSETQ. J lost 0 bases, V lost 3 bases, and 6 bases had no gene match. This CDR3 spans 15 amino acids. For the CDR3, the DNA is TGCGCCAGCAGCTCGACACTAGCGAACTCCTACGAGCAGTACTTC. Translation: CASSSTLANSYEQYF.

The chain carries TRBV28 and TRBJ2-2; D gene unclear. Looked up from germline, CDR1 is MDHEN and CDR2 is SYDVKM. The CDR3 has 17 residues. V was pared by 2 bases and J by 0 bases, with 13 bases between. The CDR3 sequence is CASSLPPWRANTGELFF. CDR3 DNA sequence: TGTGCCAGCAGTTTACCCCCTTGGCGCGCGAACACCGGGGAGCTGTTTTTT.

This chain links TRBV19 with TRBJ2-7, with D maybe TRBD1 (5 bases). CDR1 and CDR2 (germline): LNHDA, SQIVND (reference sequence). V was shortened by 5 bases and J by 1 base, with 9 bases between the two germline ends. This CDR3 is 13 amino acids long. Written as DNA, the CDR3 is TGTGCCAGTAGTCCCAGGGTTTCCTACGAGCAGTACTTC. This codes for CASSPRVSYEQYF.

The gene calls are TRBV5-5 and TRBJ1-2; the D is unclear. CDR3 length equals 14 residues. Germline assignment: CDR1 SGHKS and CDR2 YYEKEE (reference sequence). V lost 7 bases and J 8 bases, leaving 21 bases between the germline ends. The CDR3 region is CASPIGQDVRGYTF. CDR3 in DNA: TGTGCCAGCCCCATTGGGCAGGATGTTAGAGGCTACACCTTC.

The rearrangement joins TRBV18 to TRBJ1-1; D uncertain. V lost 0 bases and J lost 5, with 13 bases in between. Per germline, CDR1 KGHSH and CDR2 LQKENI. The CDR3 consists of 15 residues. The CDR3 region is CASSPPHGVRTEAFF. CDR3 bases: TGTGCCAGCTCACCACCGCATGGGGTGAGGACTGAAGCTTTCTTT.

V gene TRBV5-8 combines with J gene TRBJ2-5; weak D call: TRBD1 (5 bases). The germline V gene encodes CDR1 SGHTS and CDR2 YDEGEE. The CDR3 length is 17 residues. V lost 4 bases and J 0 bases, leaving 19 bases between the germline ends. CDR3 loop: CASSPDSLDEHQETQYF. As DNA, the CDR3 is TGTGCCAGCAGCCCCGACAGTTTAGACGAACACCAAGAGACCCAGTACTTC.

The chain combines TRBV27 with TRBJ1-1; D is uncertain. The ends were cut back, 2 bases at V and 0 bases at J, with 19 bases in the middle. The V gene's germline CDR1 is MNHEY and CDR2 SMNVEV (reference sequence). The CDR3 contains 18 residues. The CDR3 loop reads CASSLRWGGLRMNTEAFF. CDR3 DNA: TGTGCCAGCAGTTTACGTTGGGGAGGGCTCCGCATGAACACTGAAGCTTTCTTT.

The chain couples TRBV10-3 to TRBJ2-1; the D gene is possibly TRBD1 (8 bases). CDR1 ENHRY and CDR2 SYGVKD come from the germline V gene. This CDR3 comprises 16 residues. Trimming removed 8 bases from V and 7 bases from J, with 24 bases in between. CDR3 DNA: TGTGCCATCTCGGAACAGGGGGGGACTACGAGGAATGAGCAGTTCTTC. Translation: CAISEQGGTTRNEQFF.

The CDR3 is CASSVGLAGVEQFF. CDR3 DNA: TGTGCCAGCAGTGTTGGACTAGCGGGAGTCGAGCAGTTCTTC. This chain uses TRBV27 with TRBJ2-1; 13 bases match TRBD2. The CDR3 is 14 residues long. CDR1 is MNHEY and CDR2 is SMNVEV in the germline V gene (reference sequence). V was clipped by 5 bases and J by 10 bases; unmatched bases: 5.

V and J are TRBV9 and TRBJ2-1, with 7 bases fitting TRBD1. The V and J ends lost 0 bases and 10 bases, in that order; junction bases with no gene match: 13. This CDR3 has 16 residues. Germline V lookup: CDR1 SGDLS, CDR2 YYNGEE. CDR3 bases: TGTGCCAGCAGCGTAGCAGGGGTCACAGGGGATTGGGAGCAGTTCTTC. Its protein product is CASSVAGVTGDWEQFF.

This clone showed up just once. The chain carries TRBV11-2 and TRBJ2-1; D unresolved. V was shortened by 2 bases and J by 1 base, with 9 bases between the two germline ends. From germline, CDR1 is SGHAT and CDR2 FQNNGV. This CDR3 comprises 15 residues. The CDR3 loop is CASSLPQKSYNEQFF. CDR3 DNA: TGTGCCAGCAGCTTACCTCAGAAGTCCTACAATGAGCAGTTCTTC.

The V gene is TRBV6-6, the J gene TRBJ2-7; 11 bases fit TRBD1. The CDR3 runs 15 residues. CDR1 MNHNY and CDR2 SVGAGI come from the germline V gene (reference sequence). V dropped 2 bases and J dropped 6; count of bases not matched to a gene: 6. The CDR3 loop reads CASSYTGQGAGEQYF. The CDR3 DNA is TGTGCCAGCAGTTACACAGGACAGGGGGCCGGCGAGCAGTACTTC.

The chain links TRBV27 to TRBJ2-1; D uncertain. Germline V gene lookup returns CDR1 MNHEY and CDR2 SMNVEV (reference sequence). With 3 bases removed from V and 6 bases from J, the gap between germline ends came to 0 bases. CDR3 length: 10 amino acids. CDR3 sequence (DNA): TGTGCCAGCAGTTTCAATGAGCAGTTCTTC. Translation gives CASSFNEQFF.

The genes are TRBV11-3 and TRBJ2-7; TRBD1 agrees at 9 bases. Germline V lookup: CDR1 SGHNT, CDR2 YENEEA. Losses at the gene ends were 5 bases for V and 5 bases for J; bases not matched to a gene: 10. The CDR3 sequence is 15 residues long. This CDR3 is CASSAKGQGIHEQYF. The CDR3 DNA reads as TGTGCCAGCAGCGCAAAGGGACAGGGTATCCACGAGCAGTACTTC.

The rearrangement uses TRBV7-9 and TRBJ1-5; 7 positions match TRBD1. J gave up 7 bases and V 1 base, and 7 bases lay outside the gene matches. From germline, CDR1 is SEHNR and CDR2 FQNEAQ (reference sequence). The CDR3 is made up of 15 amino acids. This chain's CDR3 is CASSLGGGVGQPQHF. CDR3 bases: TGTGCCAGCAGCTTAGGAGGGGGCGTCGGGCAGCCCCAGCATTTT.

Comments on this clone: Other DNA sequences from this sample encode an identical CDR3 as well. The chain employs TRBV11-2 and TRBJ2-5; D call uncertain. Between the trimmed V and J ends, which lost 1 base and 5 bases, there was a span of 2 bases. From germline, CDR1 is SGHAT and CDR2 FQNNGV. CDR3 length equals 11 residues. The DNA of the CDR3 is TGTGCCAGCAGCTTAGTGGAGACCCAGTACTTC. As protein: CASSLVETQYF.